These 22 T cell receptor beta chains were all obtained from the same sample, sequenced in a study of blood T cell repertoires in COVID-19. Data came from immunoSEQ multiplex PCR; TCRdb stores just in-frame clones and leaves some out. The data show roughly 74,000 clones, about 89% seen once. The sequenced sample was PBMCs or T cells enriched from blood (not recorded which). Receptors originate from a woman in her forties or fifties with acute COVID-19.

The V gene is TRBV30, the J gene TRBJ1-1; D is possibly TRBD1 (5 bases). In germline, CDR1 is GTSNPN, CDR2 SVGIG (reference sequence). V shed 3 bases and J shed 1 base, with 24 bases lying between them. This CDR3 is 18 amino acids long. The CDR3 spells CAWSSLGTGPLRNTEAFF. CDR3 sequence (DNA): TGTGCCTGGAGCTCATTAGGGACTGGGCCCCTGCGGAACACTGAAGCTTTCTTT.

This chain joins TRBV4-3 and TRBJ2-2; the match to TRBD2 covers 9 bases. The CDR3 totals 18 residues. CDR1 is LGHNA, CDR2 YSLEER, per germline. V shed 2 bases and J 0 bases; nucleotides not matched to a gene: 7. The CDR3 spells CASSQSTSGDANTGELFF. CDR3 nucleotides: TGCGCCAGCAGCCAATCGACTAGCGGAGACGCGAACACCGGGGAGCTGTTTTTT.

The CDR3 coding sequence is TGTGCCAGCAGCTTGGGAGGGCTTGAGCAGTTCTTC. Translated, it gives CASSLGGLEQFF. The chain uses TRBV5-4 and TRBJ2-1; the D gene is possibly TRBD2 (5 bases). Germline assignment: CDR1 SGHNT and CDR2 YYREEE (reference sequence). The V and J ends lost 0 bases and 9 bases respectively, with 7 bases between them. The CDR3 totals 12 residues.

CDR3 coding DNA: TGTGCCAGCAGCCTCGGGGGGTCGGGGGCTCGTGAGACCCAGTACTTC. Protein product: CASSLGGSGARETQYF. The chain carries TRBV9 and TRBJ2-5; perhaps TRBD2 as D (7 bases). Germline V gene data show CDR1 as SGDLS and CDR2 as YYNGEE. With 4 bases removed from V and 5 bases from J, the gap between germline ends came to 21 bases. The CDR3 contains 16 residues.

The chain carries TRBV19 and TRBJ1-1; the match to TRBD1 covers 7 bases. Trimming took 8 bases from V and 4 from J; bases not matched to a gene: 1. The CDR3 spans 11 residues. Per the germline V gene, CDR1 is LNHDA and CDR2 is SQIVND (reference sequence). The CDR3 here is CASHRGTEAFF. CDR3 nucleotides: TGTGCCAGTCACAGGGGCACTGAAGCTTTCTTT.

This rearrangement joins TRBV19 to TRBJ1-1, with TRBD1 matching over 8 bases. V shed 5 bases and J 7 bases; nucleotides not matched to a gene: 9. Germline CDR1 is LNHDA and CDR2 is SQIVND (reference sequence). The CDR3 consists of 14 residues. The CDR3 nucleotides read TGTGCCAGTAGTCTCCTCGGGACAGGATTTGAAGCTTTCTTT. This codes for CASSLLGTGFEAFF. Supplemented by reference TRBV19 and TRBJ1-1, the full variable domain reads DGGITQSPKYLFRKEGQNVTLSCEQNLNHDAMYWYRQDPGQGLRLIYYSQIVNDFQKGDIAEGYSVSREKKESFPLTVTSAQKNPTAFYLCASSLLGTGFEAFFGQGTRLTVV.

The J gene is TRBJ2-1, the V gene TRBV7-9; D is possibly TRBD1 (6 bases). Germline V gene data show CDR1 as SEHNR and CDR2 as FQNEAQ (reference sequence). This CDR3 spans 16 amino acids. V shed 2 bases and J shed 0 bases, with 11 bases lying between them. CDR3 coding DNA: TGTGCCAGCAGCTTAAAAAGGGGGAGCTCCTACAATGAGCAGTTCTTC. Its protein product is CASSLKRGSSYNEQFF. The full variable domain, in which reference TRBV7-9 and TRBJ2-1 provide the parts outside the CDR3, is DTGVSQNPRHKITKRGQNVTFRCDPISEHNRLYWYRQTLGQGPEFLTYFQNEAQLEKSRLLSDRFSAERPKGSFSTLEIQRTEQGDSAMYLCASSLKRGSSYNEQFFGPGTRLTVL.

V gene TRBV21-1 combines with J gene TRBJ2-7; the listed D gene, TRBD2, was not tested against the DNA. TRBV21-1 is reported as a pseudogene. This CDR3 has 15 residues. CDR3 bases: TGTGCCAGCAGCAAAACCGGTAAAGGGAGCTACGAGCAGTACTTC. As protein: CASSKTGKGSYEQYF.

The genes are TRBV7-9 and TRBJ1-1; D might be TRBD1 (6 bases). Trimming left V 5 bases short and J 3 bases short, with 16 bases between. Germline-derived CDR1 and CDR2 are SEHNR and FQNEAQ (reference sequence). This CDR3 contains 15 residues. The CDR3 spells CASSPRVDRYTEAFF. In DNA form, the CDR3 reads TGTGCCAGCAGCCCTAGGGTGGACAGATACACTGAAGCTTTCTTT.

V is TRBV9 and J is TRBJ2-7; TRBD2 might be the D (5 bases). The V end was cut by 2 bases, the J end by 5 bases, with 17 bases between. Germline V CDR1 and CDR2: SGDLS, YYNGEE. The CDR3 has 15 amino acids. For the CDR3, the DNA is TGTGCCAGCAGCGTTGACGAAGGGAGAAAGGACGAGCAGTACTTC. Its translation is CASSVDEGRKDEQYF.

The chain couples TRBV6-5 to TRBJ1-1; unclear D gene. The length of the CDR3 is 13 residues. Per germline, CDR1 MNHEY and CDR2 SVGAGI. The V end was cut by 5 bases, the J end by 2 bases, with 9 bases between. The CDR3 here is CASSPGKNTEAFF. DNA for the CDR3: TGTGCCAGCAGTCCCGGGAAAAACACTGAAGCTTTCTTT.

The V call is TRBV29-1, the J call TRBJ1-2; 7 positions match TRBD1. J lost 8 bases, V lost 3 bases, and 3 bases had no gene match. The CDR3 contains 11 residues. Germline lookup yields CDR1 SQVTM and CDR2 ANQGSEA. CDR3 coding DNA: TGCAGCGTTGAGAACAGGGGCGGCTACACCTTC. It translates to CSVENRGGYTF.

In DNA form, the CDR3 reads TGTGCCAGCAGTTTACCGGGAGCGGGACCCTCCTACGAGCAGTACTTC. Translating gives CASSLPGAGPSYEQYF. This sequence joins TRBV28 and TRBJ2-7, with 7 bases lining up with TRBD2. V lost 2 bases to trimming and J lost 0 bases; unmatched junction nucleotides: 7. Germline assignment: CDR1 MDHEN and CDR2 SYDVKM. The CDR3 is 16 amino acids.

This clone was counted between two and nine times. V gene TRBV5-4 combines with J gene TRBJ1-1; no clear D gene. V was clipped by 2 bases and J by 0 bases, with 5 bases between them. Germline V gene lookup returns CDR1 SGHNT and CDR2 YYREEE (reference sequence). This CDR3 region has 13 residues. The CDR3 protein is CASSFNLNTEAFF. The CDR3 coding sequence is TGTGCCAGCAGCTTTAACTTGAACACTGAAGCTTTCTTT.

In this sample, this clone turned up once. The chain links TRBV4-1 to TRBJ1-1; 8 positions match TRBD1. The CDR3 totals 17 residues. CDR1 is MGHRA and CDR2 is YSYEKL in the germline V gene. Unmatched junction bases numbered 11, after V lost 2 bases and J lost 3 bases. The CDR3 sequence is CASSQSRTGIGYTEAFF. CDR3 sequence (DNA): TGCGCCAGCAGCCAATCCCGGACAGGGATTGGGTACACTGAAGCTTTCTTT.

This clone was recorded once. This chain connects TRBV7-2 to TRBJ1-5, with 7 bases matching TRBD1. Trimming removed 0 bases from V and 6 bases from J; junction bases left unmatched: 11. CDR1 and CDR2 (germline): SGHTA, FQGNSA. There are 17 residues in the CDR3. The CDR3 reads CASSLASGGSIGQPQHF. CDR3 sequence (DNA): TGTGCCAGCAGCTTAGCGTCAGGGGGGAGTATAGGTCAGCCCCAGCATTTT.

This sequence joins TRBV11-2 and TRBJ1-5, with 7 bases matching TRBD1. This CDR3 comprises 15 residues. The germline CDR1 and CDR2 sequences are SGHAT and FQNNGV. The V and J ends lost 0 bases and 2 bases, in that order; junction bases with no gene match: 1. The CDR3 DNA reads as TGTGCCAGCAGCTTAGAGCAGGGGGGCAATCAGCCCCAGCATTTT. Translation: CASSLEQGGNQPQHF.

This chain connects TRBV7-8 to TRBJ1-1; D perhaps matches TRBD1 (5 bases). From germline, CDR1 is SGHVS and CDR2 FQNEAQ. The CDR3 length is 13 residues. Trimming cost V 0 bases and J 9 bases, with 11 bases left between them. The CDR3 DNA reads as TGTGCCAGCAGCTTAGCGGGGAGGGGCAAAGCTTTCTTT. Amino acids: CASSLAGRGKAFF. Full variable domain (rest looked up from reference TRBV7-8 and TRBJ1-1): GAGVSQSPRYKVAKRGQDVALRCDPISGHVSLFWYQQALGQGPEFLTYFQNEAQLDKSGLPSDRFFAERPEGSVSTLKIQRTQQEDSAVYLCASSLAGRGKAFFGQGTRLTVV.

The V and J genes are TRBV30 and TRBJ2-7; TRBD2 aligns across 7 bases. This CDR3 spans 12 amino acids. Germline CDR1 and CDR2: GTSNPN and SVGIG (reference sequence). After removal of 3 bases from V and 3 bases from J, the junction contained 2 bases not matched to a gene. CDR3 sequence reads: CAWSGGGYEQYF. CDR3 DNA: TGTGCCTGGAGCGGCGGGGGCTACGAGCAGTACTTC.

The rearrangement uses TRBV7-9 and TRBJ2-3, with unresolved D. The V gene lost 5 bases and the J gene lost 5 bases, with 17 bases spanning the gap. The length of the CDR3 is 15 residues. In germline, CDR1 is SEHNR, CDR2 FQNEAQ (reference sequence). The DNA for the CDR3 is TGTGCCAGCAGCCCCCTATTCGGCCGAGGAGATACGCAGTATTTT. Residues: CASSPLFGRGDTQYF.

This chain joins TRBV5-5 and TRBJ2-7; 8 bases map to TRBD1. CDR3 length: 14 residues. In germline, CDR1 is SGHKS, CDR2 YYEKEE (reference sequence). Trimming removed 2 bases from V and 0 bases from J; junction bases left unmatched: 1. CDR3 amino acids: CASSFGTGSYEQYF. The CDR3, as DNA: TGTGCCAGCAGCTTTGGGACAGGCTCCTACGAGCAGTACTTC.

V is TRBV2 and J is TRBJ2-3; 10 nucleotides match TRBD1. CDR1 SNHLY and CDR2 FYNNEI come from the germline V gene. Trimming at V came to 5 bases and at J to 8 bases, leaving 7 bases not matched to a gene. CDR3 length: 14 residues. The CDR3 nucleotides are TGTGCCAGCAGTCGGGACAGGGGTGAAGGTACGCAGTATTTT. It is translated as CASSRDRGEGTQYF.